The next 16 T cell receptor beta chains were all read from a single sample in a study of regulatory T cells in long-lasting Graves disease. This sample's time point: newly diagnosed GD, antithyroid drugs for less than 3 months. The authors made the TCR library using RNA they extracted from PBMCs. iRepertoire HTBI primers and Arm-PCR of CDR3 regions built TCR beta libraries. MiXCR was run by TCRdb on the multiplex PCR reads, yielding one entry per CDR3 protein. The data contain around 420,000 distinct CDR3 sequences, 15% to 18% of them singletons. The sample in question was peripheral blood mononuclear cells (PBMCs), obtained at new diagnosis, from a patient treated with antithyroid drugs. These receptors originate from a female donor with Graves disease.

Many counts were recorded for this clonotype. V usage is TRBV18 and J usage is TRBJ1-2; D unclear. Per the germline V gene, CDR1 is KGHSH and CDR2 is LQKENI. Trimming stripped 6 bases from V and 8 bases from J, with 13 bases between. The CDR3 is 12 residues long. CDR3 DNA sequence: TGTGCCAGCTCCAGCGGCGTTTGGGGCTACACCTTC. Protein sequence: CASSSGVWGYTF. Full variable domain (outside the CDR3, taken from reference TRBV18 and TRBJ1-2): NAGVMQNPRHLVRRRGQEARLRCSPMKGHSHVYWYRQLPEEGLKFMVYLQKENIIDESGMPKERFSAEFPKEGPSILRIQQVVRGDSAAYFCASSSGVWGYTFGSGTRLTVV.

The V gene is TRBV28, the J gene TRBJ2-3; 7 bases map to TRBD2. With 5 bases clipped from V and 3 bases from J, the junction kept 20 bases outside the gene matches. Germline CDR1 reads MDHEN; CDR2 reads SYDVKM. The CDR3 has 19 residues. CDR3 sequence reads: CASSHYGPVGLGGTDTQYF. In nucleotides, the CDR3 is TGTGCCAGCAGTCACTATGGGCCGGTGGGGCTGGGAGGGACAGATACGCAGTATTTT.

This clonotype has at least ten counts. The genes are TRBV9 and TRBJ1-2; unclear D gene. In germline, CDR1 is SGDLS, CDR2 YYNGEE. There are 13 residues in the CDR3. V shed 5 bases and J shed 4 bases, with 12 bases lying between them. CDR3 nucleotide sequence: TGTGCCAGCAGACGGGAGGATCTCTATGGCTACACCTTC. It yields the protein CASRREDLYGYTF.

This clonotype was seen just once. The chain recombines TRBV18 with TRBJ2-3; 12 bases line up with TRBD2. Looked up from germline, CDR1 is KGHSH and CDR2 is LQKENI. The CDR3 runs to 18 residues. The V segment lost 3 bases and the J segment 0 bases; nucleotides outside the gene matches: 7. The CDR3 DNA is TGTGCCAGCTCACCCCGACTAGCGGGAGAGAAAAGCACAGATACGCAGTATTTT. Its protein product is CASSPRLAGEKSTDTQYF.

This chain connects TRBV13 to TRBJ2-7; 7 positions match TRBD2. V was pared by 4 bases and J by 5 bases, with 8 bases of the junction left unmatched. The CDR3 extends over 14 amino acids. Germline V CDR1 and CDR2: PRHDT, FYEKMQ (reference sequence). The CDR3 sequence: CASSSRTSTHEQYF. The CDR3 coding sequence is TGTGCCAGCAGCTCCCGGACTAGTACACACGAGCAGTACTTC.

This clonotype appeared a single time. The chain employs TRBV6-2 or TRBV6-3 and TRBJ2-1, with TRBD2 matching 11 bases. Germline CDR1 is MNHEY and CDR2 is SVGEGT. This CDR3 comprises 19 residues. After removal of 5 bases from V and 12 bases from J, the junction contained 24 bases not matched to a gene. The CDR3 bases are TGTGCCAGCAGTGAATTTGGACAGCAGAGGCTAGCGGGAGGTGGGGGGCAGTTCTTC. Protein product: CASSEFGQQRLAGGGGQFF.

V and J are TRBV5-5 and TRBJ2-2; TRBD1 or TRBD2 may be the D gene (5 bases each). Trimming cost V 1 base and J 4 bases, with 11 bases left between them. CDR3 size: 15 residues. Germline V gives CDR1 SGHKS, CDR2 YYEKEE (reference sequence). CDR3 DNA: TGTGCCAGCAGCTTGCCCGGGGACCTCACCGGGGAGCTGTTTTTT. As protein: CASSLPGDLTGELFF.

This clonotype was seen repeatedly, ten times or more. The chain carries TRBV5-5 and TRBJ2-6, with D possibly TRBD1 on 6 matching bases. The germline V and J ends were trimmed by 1 base and 1 base, with 15 bases remaining between them. This CDR3 has 18 residues. Germline CDR1 reads SGHKS; CDR2 reads YYEKEE (reference sequence). Written as DNA, the CDR3 is TGTGCCAGCAGCTTGTTCCTACAAACAGGGTCTGGGGCCAACGTCCTGACTTTC. The encoded protein is CASSLFLQTGSGANVLTF. The full variable domain, rest sourced from reference TRBV5-5 and TRBJ2-6, is DAGVTQSPTHLIKTRGQQVTLRCSPISGHKSVSWYQQVLGQGPQFIFQYYEKEERGRGNFPDRFSARQFPNYSSELNVNALLLGDSALYLCASSLFLQTGSGANVLTFGAGSRLTVL.

This clonotype was observed a handful of times. This chain links TRBV7-2 with TRBJ2-7; TRBD1 agrees at 8 bases. There are 16 residues in the CDR3. Trimming cost V 0 bases and J 0 bases; bases outside gene matches: 4. The V gene's germline CDR1 is SGHTA and CDR2 FQGNSA. CDR3 sequence (DNA): TGTGCCAGCAGCTTAGCTTGGGACAGGCACTCCTACGAGCAGTACTTC. This encodes CASSLAWDRHSYEQYF.

Ten or more counts support this clonotype. CDR3 residues: CASSPPGAGGSSYEQYF. CDR3 DNA sequence: TGTGCCAGCAGCCCACCAGGAGCGGGAGGCTCCTCCTACGAGCAGTACTTC. This sequence joins TRBV28 and TRBJ2-7; 9 bases align to TRBD2. Trimming cost V 6 bases and J 0 bases; bases outside gene matches: 12. The CDR3 covers 17 residues. The germline V gene has CDR1 MDHEN and CDR2 SYDVKM.

This clonotype was observed many times. V usage is TRBV20-1 and J usage is TRBJ2-7; D not certain. The CDR3 has 13 amino acids. Trimming stripped 6 bases from V and 2 bases from J, with 14 bases between. Germline V gene data show CDR1 as DFQATT and CDR2 as SNEGSKA (reference sequence). The chain's CDR3 is CSACNEVTYEQYF. Written as DNA, the CDR3 is TGCAGTGCCTGTAACGAGGTTACCTACGAGCAGTACTTC.

This clonotype was counted ten times or more. The J gene is TRBJ2-5, the V gene TRBV24-1; tentative D call: TRBD2 (6 bases). The germline CDR1 and CDR2 sequences are KGHDR and SFDVKD. The CDR3 extends over 14 amino acids. The V end lost 4 bases, the J end lost 7 bases, and 15 bases lay between the germline ends. This CDR3 is CATSEGVTEGTQYF. The CDR3 bases are TGTGCCACCAGTGAAGGGGTGACGGAGGGGACCCAGTACTTC.

This clonotype was observed many times. The chain combines TRBV12-3 or TRBV12-4 with TRBJ1-5; 7 nucleotides match TRBD1. This CDR3 region has 15 residues. V gave up 6 bases and J gave up 4 bases; unmatched junction bases: 9. This chain's CDR3 is CASRPTGAENQPQHF. DNA for the CDR3: TGTGCCAGCAGACCCACAGGGGCCGAAAATCAGCCCCAGCATTTT.

A word on this clonotype: This clone may be a read error of a much larger clone one base away. The V and J genes are TRBV20-1 and TRBJ2-3; the D gene could be TRBD1 or TRBD2 (5 bases each). The CDR3 is 13 residues long. Trimming pared 4 bases from V and 6 bases from J, leaving 14 bases between. Germline V gene data show CDR1 as DFQATT and CDR2 as SNEGSKA (reference sequence). The CDR3, as DNA: TGCAGTGCTAAAAGCAACGGGGCGGATACGCAGTATTTT. Translated: CSAKSNGADTQYF.

The chain has TRBV28 and TRBJ1-1; possible D gene TRBD1, 5 bases. The V end lost 6 bases, the J end lost 5 bases, and 16 bases lay between the germline ends. CDR3 size: 14 residues. The V gene's germline CDR1 is MDHEN and CDR2 SYDVKM. The CDR3 nucleotides read TGTGCCAGCAGCCCCTTGGGGGTACGGACTGAAGCTTTCTTT. Translated: CASSPLGVRTEAFF.

This clonotype was counted ten times or more. One end of the junction does not line up with germline, which may come from a read error. The rearrangement links TRBV14 to TRBJ2-3; TRBD2 matches at 11 bases. This CDR3 comprises 16 residues. Per germline, CDR1 SGHDN and CDR2 FVKESK. CDR3 DNA: TGCGCCAGCAGCTCCCTAGCGGGGGGAAGCACAGATACGCAGTATTTT. This gives the protein CASSSLAGGSTDTQYF.